This entry describes one TCR beta chain. Its antigen is not known. The sample originates from a study of vaccination and CD4 T cells after COVID-19. Study-level information: The cells were exposed to overlapping spike peptides originating from SARS-CoV-2, HCoV-NL63, HCoV-OC43 and HCoV-229E for stimulation.

The V gene's germline CDR1 is DFQATT and CDR2 SNEGSKA (reference sequence). V dropped 6 bases and J dropped 2; count of bases not matched to a gene: 3. This CDR3 comprises 13 residues. An Oncomine TCR Beta short-read assay was used to sequence the DNA from cultured CD4+ T cells. Each CDR3 protein is one row after TCRdb ran MiXCR on the PCR reads. Of about 20,000 distinct CDR3 sequences in the sample, roughly three fifths are singletons; the top ten hold more than 8.5%. Sample treatment: roughly 11-day PBMC culture with coronavirus spike peptide pools or control peptides (ViraFEST assay). Culture conditions combined two million PBMCs per well with 9.5 to 10 IU/ml IL-2 and 8.5 to 10 ug/ml peptide pools.

The receptor comes from a human donor who had recovered from COVID-19. This chain uses TRBV20-1 with TRBJ1-5; TRBD1 matches at 8 bases. The specimen comprised CD4+ T cells from blood, cultured in vitro, sampled after SARS-CoV-2 vaccination. The CDR3 sequence: CSATDRGNQPQHF. CDR3 coding DNA: TGCAGTGCAACGGACAGGGGCAATCAGCCCCAGCATTTT.